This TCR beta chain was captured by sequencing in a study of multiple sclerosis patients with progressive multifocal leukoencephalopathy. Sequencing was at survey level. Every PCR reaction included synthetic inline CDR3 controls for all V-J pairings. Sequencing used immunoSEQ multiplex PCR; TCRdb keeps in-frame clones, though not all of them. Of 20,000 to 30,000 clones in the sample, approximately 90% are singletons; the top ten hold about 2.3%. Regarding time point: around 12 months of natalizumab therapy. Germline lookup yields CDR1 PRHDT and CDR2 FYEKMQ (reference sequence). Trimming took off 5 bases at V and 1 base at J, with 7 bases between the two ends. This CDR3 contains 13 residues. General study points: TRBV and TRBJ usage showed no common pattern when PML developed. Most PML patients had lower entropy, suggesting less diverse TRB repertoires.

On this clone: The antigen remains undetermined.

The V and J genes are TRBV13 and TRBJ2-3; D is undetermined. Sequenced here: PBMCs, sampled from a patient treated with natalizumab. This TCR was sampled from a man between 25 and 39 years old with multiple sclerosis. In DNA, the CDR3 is TGTGCCAGCAGCAGCAGTGGCACAGATACGCAGTATTTT. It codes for CASSSSGTDTQYF.